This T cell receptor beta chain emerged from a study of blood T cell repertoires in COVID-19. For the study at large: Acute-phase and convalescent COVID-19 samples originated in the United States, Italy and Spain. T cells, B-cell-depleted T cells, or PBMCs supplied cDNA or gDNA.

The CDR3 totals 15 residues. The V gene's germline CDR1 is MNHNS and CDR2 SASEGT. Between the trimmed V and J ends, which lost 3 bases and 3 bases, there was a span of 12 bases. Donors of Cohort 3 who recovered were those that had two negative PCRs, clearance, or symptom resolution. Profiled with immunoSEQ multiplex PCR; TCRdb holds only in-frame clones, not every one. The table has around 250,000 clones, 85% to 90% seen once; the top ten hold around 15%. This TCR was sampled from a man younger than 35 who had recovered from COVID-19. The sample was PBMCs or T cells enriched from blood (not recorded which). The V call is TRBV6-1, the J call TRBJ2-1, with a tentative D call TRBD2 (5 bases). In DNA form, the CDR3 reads TGTGCCAGCAGTGAGACTACAGACAACTACAATGAGCAGTTCTTC. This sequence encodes CASSETTDNYNEQFF.